The source of this TCR beta chain is a study of sequential checkpoint blockade in melanoma. The assay was immunoSEQ multiplex PCR, and TCRdb's table has in-frame clones only and misses some. The table lists fewer than 45,000 clones, roughly 88% of them singletons. Specified treatment: randomized to nivolumab then ipilimumab (arm A) or the reverse (arm B). No patient had prior DNA-damaging chemotherapy. Sorted cells were live CD3+CD8+, lacking CD19 and CD56, from PBMCs. About this clone: Other nucleotide sequences in the sample specify the same CDR3.

This CDR3 region has 16 residues. Germline values: CDR1 MNHEY, CDR2 SMNVEV (reference sequence). V was cut by 2 bases and J by 1 base, with 12 bases left in between. This specimen was CD8+ T cells sorted from blood (inferred from file names), taken from a patient given nivolumab and ipilimumab in sequence. The sequence came from a human donor with melanoma. V usage is TRBV27 and J usage is TRBJ2-4; a possible D gene is TRBD2 (6 bases). As DNA, the CDR3 is TGTGCCAGCAGTTTAGGGGGGAACCTGGCCAAAAACATTCAGTACTTC. This encodes CASSLGGNLAKNIQYF.